The clone carrying this TCR beta chain was counted a single time. The data were taken from a study of blood T cell repertoires in COVID-19. Study-level background: The study drew acute and convalescent COVID-19 samples from the United States, Italy and Spain. T cells, B-cell-depleted T cells, or PBMCs provided the cDNA or gDNA that served as material.

In the original workflow: Quantification of nucleated cells was approximated via reference gene primer amplification. Assay: immunoSEQ multiplex PCR; the TCRdb copy retains only in-frame clones and omits some. V, J and clone size are those of that table, while D and trimming were read from the DNA. Of approximately 120,000 clones in the sample, approximately 85% were seen once. The Seattle patients, enrolled during active infection, were followed longitudinally. V lost 5 bases, J lost 5 bases, and 10 bases stayed unmatched. The length of the CDR3 is 15 residues. Germline V lookup: CDR1 SGHAT, CDR2 FQDESV (reference sequence).

Sequenced: peripheral blood. The chain is built from TRBV11-1 and TRBJ2-7, with 9 bases fitting TRBD2. The origin of this receptor is a woman older than 75 with COVID-19, enrolled during active disease. The CDR3 here is CASSVLAGGRDEQYF. The CDR3 region has the DNA TGTGCCAGCAGCGTTCTTGCGGGAGGGCGGGACGAGCAGTACTTC. The complete variable domain, with remaining parts taken from reference TRBV11-1 and TRBJ2-7, reads EAEVAQSPRYKITEKSQAVAFWCDPISGHATLYWYRQILGQGPELLVQFQDESVVDDSQLPKDRFSAERLKGVDSTLKIQPAELGDSAMYLCASSVLAGGRDEQYFGPGTRLTVT.